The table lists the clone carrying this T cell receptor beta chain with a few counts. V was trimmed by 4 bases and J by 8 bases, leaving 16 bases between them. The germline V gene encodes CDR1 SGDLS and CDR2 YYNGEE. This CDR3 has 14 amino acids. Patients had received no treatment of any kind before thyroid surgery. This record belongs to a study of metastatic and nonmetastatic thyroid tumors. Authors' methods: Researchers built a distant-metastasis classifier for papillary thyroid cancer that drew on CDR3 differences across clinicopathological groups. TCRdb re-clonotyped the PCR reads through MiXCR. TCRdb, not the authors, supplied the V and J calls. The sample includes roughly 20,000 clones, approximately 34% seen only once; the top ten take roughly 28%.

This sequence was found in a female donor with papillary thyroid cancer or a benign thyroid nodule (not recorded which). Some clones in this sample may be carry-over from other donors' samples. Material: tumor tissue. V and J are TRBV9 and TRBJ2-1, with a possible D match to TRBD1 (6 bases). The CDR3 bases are TGTGCCAGCAGCCCAGTTCAGTGGGGGCATGAGCAGTTCTTC. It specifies CASSPVQWGHEQFF.